The rows below give T cell receptor beta chains drawn from one sample of a study of shared clonotypes between healthy human individuals. TCRdb's copy holds only in-frame clones and misses some; the assay was immunoSEQ multiplex PCR. The sample gives approximately 2.4 million clones, around 95% of which show up once; more than 0.1% is in the top ten. The specimen was naive CD4+ T cells sorted from blood. These receptors were collected from a man between 18 and 29 years old in good health. CDR3s include the opening cysteine and the closing phenylalanine or tryptophan. D genes are given only for firm matches. Expanded clones get a size class; other rows say once, few or many, or leave the size out.

j_gene: TRBJ1-4; abundance: .; v_gene: TRBV10-2; d_gene: .; CDR3aa: CARGTRNHATNEKLFF; CDR3nt: TGCGCCAGGGGGACTCGGAATCATGCAACTAATGAAAAACTGTTTTTT
j_gene: TRBJ2-5; abundance: .; v_gene: TRBV7-2; d_gene: TRBD2; CDR3aa: CASSLQAGGRETQYF; CDR3nt: TGTGCCAGCAGCTTACAGGCGGGAGGGAGGGAGACCCAGTACTTC
j_gene: TRBJ1-2; abundance: .; v_gene: TRBV30; d_gene: .; CDR3aa: CAWTSTVRRYGYTF; CDR3nt: TGTGCCTGGACCTCGACCGTAAGACGCTATGGCTACACCTTC
j_gene: TRBJ2-1; abundance: .; v_gene: TRBV6-5; d_gene: TRBD1; CDR3aa: CASSSGTGYNEQFF; CDR3nt: TGTGCCAGCAGTTCGGGGACAGGGTACAATGAGCAGTTCTTC
j_gene: TRBJ1-5; abundance: .; v_gene: TRBV6-1; d_gene: .; CDR3aa: CASSEENQPQHF; CDR3nt: TGTGCCAGCAGTGAAGAAAATCAGCCCCAGCATTTT
j_gene: TRBJ2-7; abundance: .; v_gene: TRBV4-1; d_gene: .; CDR3aa: CASSHGLGPPYEQYF; CDR3nt: TGCGCCAGCAGCCACGGGCTGGGACCCCCCTACGAGCAGTACTTC
j_gene: TRBJ2-7; abundance: .; v_gene: TRBV27; d_gene: .; CDR3aa: CASSLRPAYEQYF; CDR3nt: TGTGCCAGCAGTTTACGGCCCGCCTACGAGCAGTACTTC
j_gene: TRBJ1-4; abundance: .; v_gene: TRBV5-1; d_gene: TRBD1; CDR3aa: CASSGRGPANEKLFF; CDR3nt: TGCGCCAGCAGCGGTAGGGGGCCGGCTAATGAAAAACTGTTTTTT
j_gene: TRBJ2-2; abundance: .; v_gene: TRBV30; d_gene: .; CDR3aa: CAWSLRRSGTGELFF; CDR3nt: TGTGCCTGGAGCCTTCGCCGGTCGGGCACCGGGGAGCTGTTTTTT
j_gene: TRBJ2-2; abundance: .; v_gene: TRBV19; d_gene: .; CDR3aa: CASSILGGRPNTGELFF; CDR3nt: TGTGCCAGTAGTATCCTGGGGGGCAGACCGAACACCGGGGAGCTGTTTTTT
j_gene: TRBJ1-4; abundance: .; v_gene: TRBV7-2; d_gene: TRBD1; CDR3aa: CASSLGFRGANEKLFF; CDR3nt: TGTGCCAGCAGCTTGGGATTCAGGGGGGCTAATGAAAAACTGTTTTTT
j_gene: TRBJ1-3; abundance: once; v_gene: TRBV30; d_gene: .; CDR3aa: CASSASGNTIYF; CDR3nt: TGTGCCTCCTCGGCGTCTGGAAACACCATATATTTT
j_gene: TRBJ2-7; abundance: .; v_gene: TRBV5-6; d_gene: .; CDR3aa: CASSLLRGDRADEQYF; CDR3nt: TGTGCCAGCAGCTTGTTGCGGGGGGACAGGGCGGACGAGCAGTACTTC
j_gene: TRBJ2-7; abundance: .; v_gene: TRBV5-4; d_gene: .; CDR3aa: CASSLMDITYEQYF; CDR3nt: TGTGCCAGCAGCTTGATGGACATCACCTACGAGCAGTACTTC
j_gene: TRBJ1-4; abundance: .; v_gene: TRBV5-1; d_gene: .; CDR3aa: CASSWTAISTNEKLFF; CDR3nt: TGCGCCAGCAGCTGGACAGCGATCTCAACTAATGAAAAACTGTTTTTT
j_gene: TRBJ2-1; abundance: .; v_gene: TRBV5-1; d_gene: .; CDR3aa: CASSLEWGAYNEQFF; CDR3nt: TGCGCCAGCAGCTTGGAGTGGGGGGCTTACAATGAGCAGTTCTTC
j_gene: TRBJ2-7; abundance: .; v_gene: TRBV18; d_gene: .; CDR3aa: CASSPLSTGTSYEQYF; CDR3nt: TGTGCCAGCTCACCACTGTCGACAGGTACCTCCTACGAGCAGTACTTC
j_gene: TRBJ2-7; abundance: .; v_gene: TRBV30; d_gene: .; CDR3aa: CAWSVPGGTYEQYF; CDR3nt: TGTGCCTGGAGTGTACCGGGGGGCACCTACGAGCAGTACTTC
j_gene: TRBJ2-7; abundance: .; v_gene: TRBV11-2; d_gene: .; CDR3aa: CASSLEGRREQYF; CDR3nt: TGTGCCAGCAGCTTAGAAGGGCGTCGGGAGCAGTACTTC
j_gene: TRBJ2-7; abundance: .; v_gene: TRBV27; d_gene: .; CDR3aa: CASSTQGHFYEQYF; CDR3nt: TGTGCCAGCAGTACTCAAGGACACTTCTACGAGCAGTACTTC
j_gene: TRBJ1-5; abundance: .; v_gene: TRBV4-3; d_gene: .; CDR3aa: CASSAFRNQPQHF; CDR3nt: TGCGCCAGCAGCGCCTTTCGTAATCAGCCCCAGCATTTT
j_gene: TRBJ2-3; abundance: .; v_gene: TRBV7-9; d_gene: .; CDR3aa: CACSFGDTQYF; CDR3nt: TGTGCCTGTTCTTTTGGAGATACGCAGTATTTT
j_gene: TRBJ1-4; abundance: .; v_gene: TRBV10-3; d_gene: .; CDR3aa: CAISEFRADEKLFF; CDR3nt: TGTGCCATCAGTGAGTTCAGGGCGGATGAAAAACTGTTTTTT
j_gene: TRBJ1-2; abundance: .; v_gene: TRBV6-5; d_gene: .; CDR3aa: CASSADSFYGYTF; CDR3nt: TGTGCCAGCAGTGCGGACAGTTTCTATGGCTACACCTTC
j_gene: TRBJ1-1; abundance: .; v_gene: TRBV9; d_gene: .; CDR3aa: CASSPSGMPGTEAFF; CDR3nt: TGTGCCAGCAGCCCGTCGGGGATGCCGGGCACTGAAGCTTTCTTT
j_gene: TRBJ2-7; abundance: .; v_gene: TRBV28; d_gene: .; CDR3aa: CASSLMSVKTYEQYF; CDR3nt: TGTGCCAGCAGTTTAATGTCCGTGAAGACCTACGAGCAGTACTTC
j_gene: TRBJ2-7; abundance: .; v_gene: TRBV5-4; d_gene: TRBD1; CDR3aa: CASRSDRGLNEQYF; CDR3nt: TGTGCCAGCAGATCGGACAGGGGGCTGAACGAGCAGTACTTC
j_gene: TRBJ1-2; abundance: once; v_gene: TRBV5-1; d_gene: TRBD1; CDR3aa: CASSPGWDSTYGYTF; CDR3nt: TGCGCCAGCAGCCCGGGTTGGGACAGTACCTATGGCTACACCTTC
j_gene: TRBJ2-7; abundance: .; v_gene: TRBV2; d_gene: .; CDR3aa: CASSRQGGPSYEQYF; CDR3nt: TGTGCCAGCAGTCGGCAGGGGGGTCCCTCCTACGAGCAGTACTTC
j_gene: TRBJ2-2; abundance: .; v_gene: TRBV11-2; d_gene: .; CDR3aa: CASSLGESGELFF; CDR3nt: TGTGCCAGCAGCTTAGGGGAATCCGGGGAGCTGTTTTTT
j_gene: TRBJ2-4; abundance: .; v_gene: TRBV7-9; d_gene: TRBD1; CDR3aa: CASSPKKPGQGLAKNIQYF; CDR3nt: TGTGCCAGCAGCCCGAAAAAGCCCGGACAGGGCCTAGCCAAAAACATTCAGTACTTC
j_gene: TRBJ2-2; abundance: .; v_gene: TRBV7-2; d_gene: TRBD2; CDR3aa: CASSLVAGGPGGELFF; CDR3nt: TGTGCCAGCAGCTTAGTAGCGGGAGGGCCAGGCGGGGAGCTGTTTTTT
j_gene: TRBJ1-1; abundance: few; v_gene: TRBV11-2; d_gene: .; CDR3aa: CASSTLKNTEAFF; CDR3nt: TGTGCCAGCAGCACCTTAAAGAACACTGAAGCTTTCTTT
j_gene: TRBJ2-2; abundance: .; v_gene: TRBV5-1; d_gene: .; CDR3aa: CASSLGGTNTGELFF; CDR3nt: TGCGCCAGCAGCCTAGGAGGCACAAACACCGGGGAGCTGTTTTTT
j_gene: TRBJ2-7; abundance: .; v_gene: TRBV18; d_gene: TRBD1; CDR3aa: CASSRSTGDEQYF; CDR3nt: TGTGCCAGCTCACGGTCGACAGGGGACGAGCAGTACTTC
j_gene: TRBJ2-1; abundance: .; v_gene: TRBV28; d_gene: TRBD2; CDR3aa: CASSALYLFRGLTYNEQFF; CDR3nt: TGTGCCAGCAGTGCACTCTATCTCTTTAGGGGACTAACCTACAATGAGCAGTTCTTC
j_gene: TRBJ1-2; abundance: .; v_gene: TRBV5-1; d_gene: .; CDR3aa: CASSLAGQGGYGYTF; CDR3nt: TGCGCCAGCAGCTTGGCGGGTCAGGGCGGCTATGGCTACACCTTC
j_gene: TRBJ2-3; abundance: .; v_gene: TRBV6-5; d_gene: TRBD1; CDR3aa: CASRPGQGMGDTQYF; CDR3nt: TGTGCCAGCAGGCCCGGACAGGGGATGGGAGATACGCAGTATTTT
j_gene: TRBJ2-7; abundance: .; v_gene: TRBV4-3; d_gene: .; CDR3aa: CASSQEPLPSYEQYF; CDR3nt: TGCGCCAGCAGCCAAGAGCCACTCCCCTCCTACGAGCAGTACTTC
j_gene: TRBJ2-7; abundance: .; v_gene: TRBV7-2; d_gene: TRBD2; CDR3aa: CASSLVPGLAGDTFAQYF; CDR3nt: TGTGCCAGCAGCTTAGTCCCGGGACTAGCGGGAGATACATTCGCCCAGTACTTC
j_gene: TRBJ2-5; abundance: .; v_gene: TRBV29-1; d_gene: .; CDR3aa: CSVGQYQETQYF; CDR3nt: TGCAGCGTCGGACAGTACCAAGAGACCCAGTACTTC
j_gene: TRBJ1-2; abundance: .; v_gene: TRBV30; d_gene: .; CDR3aa: CAWSASGPAGYTF; CDR3nt: TGTGCCTGGAGTGCCTCGGGGCCCGCAGGCTACACCTTC
j_gene: TRBJ1-3; abundance: .; v_gene: TRBV9; d_gene: .; CDR3aa: CASSVQSSGNTIYF; CDR3nt: TGTGCCAGCAGCGTCCAGAGCTCTGGAAACACCATATATTTT
j_gene: TRBJ2-2; abundance: .; v_gene: TRBV10-3; d_gene: TRBD2; CDR3aa: CAIPAGTSGRANTGELFF; CDR3nt: TGTGCCATCCCGGCCGGGACTAGCGGGAGGGCGAACACCGGGGAGCTGTTTTTT
j_gene: TRBJ2-5; abundance: .; v_gene: TRBV5-1; d_gene: TRBD2; CDR3aa: CASSLGTSGLVETQYF; CDR3nt: TGCGCCAGCAGCTTGGGGACTAGCGGCCTCGTGGAGACCCAGTACTTC
j_gene: TRBJ2-7; abundance: .; v_gene: TRBV2; d_gene: .; CDR3aa: CASSEQGYEQYF; CDR3nt: TGTGCCAGCAGTGAACAAGGGTACGAGCAGTACTTC
j_gene: TRBJ1-1; abundance: .; v_gene: TRBV5-1; d_gene: .; CDR3aa: CASSLRGARDTEAFF; CDR3nt: TGCGCCAGCAGCTTGCGGGGGGCTCGGGATACTGAAGCTTTCTTT
j_gene: TRBJ1-3; abundance: .; v_gene: TRBV18; d_gene: .; CDR3aa: CASSGDFSGNTIYF; CDR3nt: TGTGCCAGCTCCGGAGACTTCTCTGGAAACACCATATATTTT
j_gene: TRBJ1-4; abundance: .; v_gene: TRBV28; d_gene: TRBD1; CDR3aa: CASSPGGTGVEKLFF; CDR3nt: TGTGCCAGCAGCCCTGGGGGTACAGGGGTCGAAAAACTGTTTTTT
j_gene: TRBJ1-2; abundance: .; v_gene: TRBV2; d_gene: .; CDR3aa: CASSDGPPDGYTF; CDR3nt: TGTGCCAGCAGTGATGGCCCACCCGATGGCTACACCTTC
j_gene: TRBJ2-5; abundance: .; v_gene: TRBV27; d_gene: TRBD1; CDR3aa: CASRPNRQGIQETQYF; CDR3nt: TGTGCCAGCAGGCCAAATCGACAGGGTATCCAAGAGACCCAGTACTTC
j_gene: TRBJ1-1; abundance: .; v_gene: TRBV5-1; d_gene: .; CDR3aa: CASSSFMNTEAFF; CDR3nt: TGCGCCAGCAGCTCCTTTATGAACACTGAAGCTTTCTTT
j_gene: TRBJ2-1; abundance: .; v_gene: TRBV2; d_gene: .; CDR3aa: CASKDGDSPSNEQFF; CDR3nt: TGTGCCAGCAAAGATGGAGACAGCCCGAGCAATGAGCAGTTCTTC
j_gene: TRBJ2-1; abundance: .; v_gene: TRBV6-5; d_gene: .; CDR3aa: CASSSAQGAEQFF; CDR3nt: TGTGCCAGCAGTTCAGCCCAGGGCGCTGAGCAGTTCTTC
j_gene: TRBJ1-2; abundance: .; v_gene: TRBV6-5; d_gene: .; CDR3aa: CASSYALSNYGYTF; CDR3nt: TGTGCCAGCAGTTATGCCCTTTCAAACTATGGCTACACCTTC
j_gene: TRBJ1-3; abundance: .; v_gene: TRBV9; d_gene: .; CDR3aa: CASSPMGGYSGNTIYF; CDR3nt: TGTGCCAGCAGCCCTATGGGGGGCTACTCTGGAAACACCATATATTTT
j_gene: TRBJ2-3; abundance: .; v_gene: TRBV10-2; d_gene: TRBD2; CDR3aa: CASRKGLAGADTQYF; CDR3nt: TGCGCCAGCAGGAAGGGACTAGCGGGTGCAGATACGCAGTATTTT
j_gene: TRBJ1-4; abundance: .; v_gene: TRBV7-9; d_gene: TRBD1; CDR3aa: CASSSRDRENEKLFF; CDR3nt: TGTGCCAGCAGTTCCCGGGACAGGGAAAATGAAAAACTGTTTTTT
j_gene: TRBJ2-3; abundance: .; v_gene: TRBV19; d_gene: .; CDR3aa: CASKGDKYTDTQYF; CDR3nt: TGTGCCAGTAAAGGGGACAAATACACAGATACGCAGTATTTT
j_gene: TRBJ1-2; abundance: once; v_gene: TRBV15; d_gene: .; CDR3aa: CATSRDSPGLSSRGYTF; CDR3nt: TGTGCCACCAGCAGAGATAGTCCAGGGCTAAGTTCGCGGGGCTACACCTTC